These 18 T cell receptor beta chains came from one sample sequenced in a study of PD-1 blockade in classical Hodgkin lymphoma (dated by TCRdb to 2020 to 2022). The method was the immunoSEQ multiplex PCR assay. Drawn from immuneACCESS, this table holds only the in-frame rearrangements with V and J called that TCRdb kept. Clones are partly lost; checked studies trace under half to an unresolved V gene and leave the rest unexplained. Across this sample there are 100,000 to 120,000 clones, with about nine tenths seen only once. The ten largest clones take up just under 20% of the sample. According to the study, the label for this sample's time point signals: cycle 2 day 1 (C2D1) of nivolumab. Every trial patient had relapsed following autologous stem cell transplantation, and prior brentuximab vedotin exposure was what differed among cohorts A, B and C. Sequencing was performed on peripheral blood mononuclear cells (PBMCs), taken before the second cycle of nivolumab. These receptor sequences come from a human donor with classical Hodgkin lymphoma.

In this sample, this clone turned up once. The chain links TRBV2 to TRBJ2-5, with 10 positions matching TRBD1. CDR1 is SNHLY, CDR2 FYNNEI, per germline. The V and J ends lost 6 bases and 11 bases, in that order; junction bases with no gene match: 15. The CDR3 loop spans 15 amino acids. CDR3 coding DNA: TGTGCCAGCAGCTCTCCCGGGACAGGGGAAAGAGAGCAGTACTTC. It is translated as CASSSPGTGEREQYF.

J is TRBJ2-5 and V is TRBV21-1. TRBV21-1 counts as a pseudogene. CDR3 length: 16 amino acids. CDR3 in DNA: TGTGCCAGCAGCATCCACCGGGACCCTCCTCAAGAGACCCAGTACTTC. This translates into CASSIHRDPPQETQYF.

This chain connects TRBV28 to TRBJ1-2, with D perhaps matching TRBD1 (5 bases). Germline values: CDR1 MDHEN, CDR2 SYDVKM. There are 14 residues in the CDR3. Trimming pared 2 bases from V and 3 bases from J, leaving 10 bases between. CDR3: CASSLGAGYYGYTF. CDR3 DNA sequence: TGTGCCAGCAGTTTAGGGGCAGGGTACTATGGCTACACCTTC.

V is TRBV27 and J is TRBJ2-2; D gene unclear. Germline CDR1 is MNHEY and CDR2 is SMNVEV (reference sequence). The V gene lost 6 bases and the J gene lost 4 bases, with 18 bases spanning the gap. The CDR3 covers 16 residues. CDR3 nucleotides: TGTGCCAGCAGGTCTGGGTCGACTTTAAGCACCGGGGAGCTGTTTTTT. Protein product: CASRSGSTLSTGELFF.

This clone was seen only once. The chain has TRBV15 and TRBJ1-4; D unclear. Germline values: CDR1 LNHNV, CDR2 YYDKDF (reference sequence). CDR3 size: 17 residues. V lost 2 bases and J 0 bases, leaving 13 bases between the germline ends. In DNA form, the CDR3 reads TGTGCCACCAGCAGACTTGGTAGACTTTCAACTAATGAAAAACTGTTTTTT. As protein: CATSRLGRLSTNEKLFF.

V is TRBV4-2 and J is TRBJ1-1; unclear D gene. Trimming shortened V by 2 bases and J by 4 bases, and 11 bases separated the two germline ends. Germline V gives CDR1 LGHNA, CDR2 YNFKEQ. This CDR3 is 14 amino acids long. CDR3: CASSQSLLFTEAFF. The DNA for the CDR3 is TGTGCCAGCAGCCAATCTCTGCTATTCACTGAAGCTTTCTTT.

The V call is TRBV6-6, the J call TRBJ2-7; TRBD1 might be the D (5 bases). Germline V gene lookup returns CDR1 MNHNY and CDR2 SVGAGI (reference sequence). This CDR3 is 15 amino acids long. The ends were cut back, 1 base at V and 0 bases at J, with 10 bases in the middle. The CDR3 protein is CASSYLGVRSYEQYF. The CDR3 DNA is TGTGCCAGCAGTTACTTAGGGGTCCGCTCCTACGAGCAGTACTTC.

The rearrangement uses TRBV6-5 and TRBJ2-1; tentative D call: TRBD2 (5 bases). Trimming cost V 3 bases and J 3 bases, with 9 bases left between them. This CDR3 region has 14 residues. Germline CDR1 is MNHEY and CDR2 is SVGAGI. The DNA for the CDR3 is TGTGCCAGCAGTTATAGAGGGAGCTACAATGAGCAGTTCTTC. Protein sequence: CASSYRGSYNEQFF.

CDR3 region: CASAAGLGGTQYF. DNA of the CDR3: TGTGCCAGCGCCGCCGGATTAGGAGGGACGCAGTATTTT. This sequence joins TRBV6-1 and TRBJ2-3; D perhaps matches TRBD2 (6 bases). Between the trimmed V and J ends, which lost 8 bases and 9 bases, there was a span of 18 bases. Germline loops: CDR1 MNHNS, CDR2 SASEGT. This CDR3 has 13 amino acids.

V is TRBV6-6 and J is TRBJ2-5; D is uncertain. CDR3 length: 12 amino acids. V shed 1 base and J shed 2 bases, with 2 bases lying between them. Germline V lookup: CDR1 MNHNY, CDR2 SVGAGI (reference sequence). In DNA form, the CDR3 reads TGTGCCAGCAGTTACTATCAAGAGACCCAGTACTTC. It codes for CASSYYQETQYF.

The rearrangement links TRBV7-2 to TRBJ1-5, with D possibly being TRBD1 (5 bases). The germline V gene encodes CDR1 SGHTA and CDR2 FQGNSA. The CDR3 extends over 16 amino acids. Trimming left V 1 base short and J 1 base short, with 11 bases between. The chain's CDR3 is CASSLEGTMSNQPQHF. The CDR3 nucleotides are TGTGCCAGCAGCTTAGAGGGGACGATGAGCAATCAGCCCCAGCATTTT.

On this clone: At the DNA level, this CDR3 is encoded by other sequences in the same sample as well. The chain has TRBV6-4 and TRBJ2-6; D is tentatively TRBD1 or TRBD2 (5 bases each). The germline V and J ends were trimmed by 6 bases and 0 bases, with 12 bases remaining between them. The CDR3 extends over 16 amino acids. The germline V gene has CDR1 MRHNA and CDR2 SNTAGT. CDR3 sequence reads: CASSDSGGSGANVLTF. The CDR3 bases are TGTGCCAGCAGCGACAGTGGGGGCTCTGGGGCCAACGTCCTGACTTTC.

The J gene is TRBJ2-7, the V gene TRBV9; 7 nucleotides line up with TRBD1. The CDR3 contains 16 residues. With 0 bases clipped from V and 1 base from J, the junction kept 7 bases outside the gene matches. Germline V gene data show CDR1 as SGDLS and CDR2 as YYNGEE. The CDR3 region is CASSVDPGQLSYEQYF. CDR3 DNA: TGTGCCAGCAGCGTAGACCCGGGACAGTTGTCCTACGAGCAGTACTTC.

In regard to this clone: Relative to the germline gene, one junction end is altered; a read error may explain this. The same CDR3 arises from other DNA sequences in this sample as well. V and J are TRBV6-5 and TRBJ1-1; no definite D call. CDR3 length: 12 residues. CDR1 is MNHEY and CDR2 is SVGAGI in the germline V gene. The CDR3 is CASSPPGPEAFF. For the CDR3, the DNA is TGCGCCAGCAGCCCGCCCGGGCCTGAAGCTTTCTTT.

The chain carries TRBV18 and TRBJ2-2; 11 bases are shared with TRBD2. This CDR3 contains 16 residues. Losses at the gene ends were 3 bases for V and 4 bases for J; bases not matched to a gene: 4. In germline, CDR1 is KGHSH, CDR2 LQKENI. The CDR3: CASSPPGLAVTGELFF. DNA of the CDR3: TGTGCCAGCTCACCGCCGGGACTAGCGGTCACCGGGGAGCTGTTTTTT. The full variable domain, completed using reference TRBV18 and TRBJ2-2, is NAGVMQNPRHLVRRRGQEARLRCSPMKGHSHVYWYRQLPEEGLKFMVYLQKENIIDESGMPKERFSAEFPKEGPSILRIQQVVRGDSAAYFCASSPPGLAVTGELFFGEGSRLTVL.

The chain links TRBV5-4 to TRBJ2-6; a weak D match, TRBD1 (5 bases). With 2 bases removed from V and 0 bases from J, the gap between germline ends came to 6 bases. The CDR3 loop spans 15 amino acids. Germline V CDR1 and CDR2: SGHNT, YYREEE (reference sequence). CDR3 nucleotide sequence: TGTGCCAGCAGCTTAGGGGACTCTGGGGCCAACGTCCTGACTTTC. Residues: CASSLGDSGANVLTF.

V usage is TRBV10-3 and J usage is TRBJ2-1; 7 bases line up with TRBD2. The CDR3 runs to 14 residues. The germline CDR1 and CDR2 sequences are ENHRY and SYGVKD. The J segment lost 5 bases and the V segment lost 0 bases, leaving 1 base of the junction unmatched. Here the CDR3 reads CAISESAGDNEQFF. CDR3 sequence (DNA): TGTGCCATCAGTGAGTCCGCGGGAGACAATGAGCAGTTCTTC.

This chain links TRBV7-9 with TRBJ1-4, with D unclear. Germline CDR1 reads SEHNR; CDR2 reads FQNEAQ (reference sequence). The CDR3 contains 16 residues. Trimming pared 6 bases from V and 0 bases from J, leaving 14 bases between. The CDR3 nucleotides read TGTGCCAGCAGTGGTGAGGGCGATGCAACTAATGAAAAACTGTTTTTT. Translating gives CASSGEGDATNEKLFF.